This T cell receptor beta chain was captured in a study of identical twins. Study-level points and caveats: Out-of-frame alpha sequences shared by twins were enriched for low generation probability. Within cord blood, abundant beta clonotypes carried fewer insertions, but memory repertoires showed no such trend. Diverse VJ usage suggested most zero-insertion clonotypes were not invariant T cells. Out-of-frame sharing of TCR alpha in monozygotic twins was underestimated by models.

This clonotype was recorded a few times. Its antigen remains unidentified. CDR1 and CDR2 (germline): MNHEY, SMNVEV (reference sequence). This CDR3 is 16 amino acids long. The V end was cut by 0 bases, the J end by 6 bases, with 16 bases between. TCRdb re-analysed the 5' RACE reads in MiXCR, keeping a single row per CDR3 protein. In the table there are 1.5 million to 2 million distinct CDR3 sequences, less than 40% of which are singletons. This clonotype originated in a newborn girl in good health. Sequencing was done on a sample of cord blood. This chain connects TRBV27 to TRBJ2-3, with D unresolved. DNA for the CDR3: TGTGCCAGCAGTTTATCCCTCTACGTAGCCCGGGATACGCAGTATTTT. This encodes CASSLSLYVARDTQYF.